The clone carrying this T cell receptor (beta chain) was recorded a few times. The antigen is unknown. This record comes from a study of identical twins. Study-wide results and limits: Excess sharing between twins was weaker in beta out-of-frame sequences.

TCRdb fed the 5' RACE reads into MiXCR, producing one record per CDR3 protein. The sample has about 520,000 distinct CDR3 sequences; around 20% are singletons. J gave up 4 bases and V 0 bases, and 3 bases lay outside the gene matches. Germline CDR1 and CDR2: GTSNPN and SVGIG (reference sequence). The CDR3 covers 16 residues. In addition, the sample was reused for a study of T cells expressing NK-cell markers. This second study says: CD3+CD56+NKG2C+, CD3+CD56+NKG2C- and CD3+CD56-NKG2C+ T cells, once sorted, supplied the TCR beta repertoires. Restricting sorting to alpha-beta TCR T cells was achieved in several experiments by an anti-gamma-delta TCR antibody.

The J gene is TRBJ2-1, the V gene TRBV30, with TRBD2 matching 13 bases. Source material: CD4+ T cells sorted from blood. This TCR was sampled from a woman between 18 and 29 years old in good health. The CDR3 here is CAWSVRLAGGYNEQFF. In nucleotides, the CDR3 is TGTGCCTGGAGTGTACGACTAGCGGGAGGTTACAATGAGCAGTTCTTC.